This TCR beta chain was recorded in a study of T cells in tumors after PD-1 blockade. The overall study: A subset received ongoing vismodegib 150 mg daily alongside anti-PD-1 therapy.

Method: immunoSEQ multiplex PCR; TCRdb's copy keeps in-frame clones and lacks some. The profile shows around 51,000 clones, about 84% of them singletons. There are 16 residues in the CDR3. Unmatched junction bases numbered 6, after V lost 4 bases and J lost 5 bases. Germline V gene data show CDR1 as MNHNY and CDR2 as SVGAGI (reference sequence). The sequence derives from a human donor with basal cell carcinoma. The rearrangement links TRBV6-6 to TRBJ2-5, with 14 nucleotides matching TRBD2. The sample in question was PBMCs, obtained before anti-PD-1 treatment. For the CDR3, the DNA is TGTGCCAGCAGTTCCGGACTAGCGGGGGGTCTGGAGACCCAGTACTTC. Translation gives CASSSGLAGGLETQYF.